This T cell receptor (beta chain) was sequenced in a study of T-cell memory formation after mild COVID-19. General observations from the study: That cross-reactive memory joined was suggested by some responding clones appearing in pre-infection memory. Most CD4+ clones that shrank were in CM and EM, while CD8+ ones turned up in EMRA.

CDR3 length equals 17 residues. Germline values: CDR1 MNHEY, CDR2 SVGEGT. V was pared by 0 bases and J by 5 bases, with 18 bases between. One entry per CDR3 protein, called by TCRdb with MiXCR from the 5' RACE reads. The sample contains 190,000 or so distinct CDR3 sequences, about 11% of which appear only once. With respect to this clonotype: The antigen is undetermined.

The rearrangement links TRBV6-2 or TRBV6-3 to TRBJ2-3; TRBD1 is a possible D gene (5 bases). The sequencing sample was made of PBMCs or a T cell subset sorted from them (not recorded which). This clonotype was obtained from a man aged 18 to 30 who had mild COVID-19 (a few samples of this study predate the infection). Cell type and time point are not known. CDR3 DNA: TGTGCCAGCAGTTACTCCCTCGGCAGGGAATGGGTAGATACGCAGTATTTT. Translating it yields CASSYSLGREWVDTQYF.